The source of this T cell receptor beta chain is a study of siplizumab effects on memory and regulatory T cells. Sequenced by immunoSEQ multiplex PCR; TCRdb stores in-frame clones only, minus some. This sample has more than 45,000 clones, with 80% to 95% found just once. Study-wide results and caveats: An assignable phenotype, naive or memory, was missing from roughly 78-96% of proliferating CD4+ or CD8+ clones. There appeared to be greater diversity in naive T cells than in memory cells, and naive T cells seemed major contributors to the alloresponse.

This clone was detected a few times. Its antigen is currently unknown. Germline V gives CDR1 SGHTA, CDR2 FQGTGA. There are 13 residues in the CDR3. The germline V and J ends were trimmed by 4 bases and 8 bases, with 12 bases remaining between them. The clonotype originates from a human donor in good health. The sequencing sample was made of CD8+ T cells sorted from blood. This rearrangement joins TRBV7-3 to TRBJ2-1; D is perhaps TRBD1 or TRBD2 (5 bases each). The DNA of the CDR3 is TGTGCCAGCAGCTCGACCGGGGCAGATGAGCAGTTCTTC. Translated, it gives CASSSTGADEQFF.